The 5 T cell receptor beta chains listed next were all sequenced from one sample in a study of shared clonotypes between healthy human individuals. TCRdb's table, derived via immunoSEQ multiplex PCR, lists solely in-frame clones and lacks some. The sample yields about a million clones, more than 75% seen once. The sequenced sample was memory CD4+ T cells sorted from blood. Subset specified: CD45RA-negative fraction. These receptors were collected from a man aged 18 to 30 in good health.

The chain is built from TRBV28 and TRBJ1-2; TRBD1 is a possible D gene (5 bases). V lost 5 bases to trimming and J lost 4 bases, with 14 bases between them. Germline V gene lookup returns CDR1 MDHEN and CDR2 SYDVKM. CDR3 length: 14 residues. The CDR3 loop reads CASSKGQGIYGYTF. The CDR3 DNA is TGTGCCAGCAGTAAGGGGCAGGGAATCTATGGCTACACCTTC.

The rearrangement joins TRBV23-1 to TRBJ1-6; D gene uncertain. TRBV23-1 is an open reading frame whose function is uncertain. CDR3 size: 11 residues. Trimming stripped 4 bases from V and 14 bases from J, with 9 bases between. The CDR3 here is CASSLGRTLHF. The CDR3 DNA follows: TGCGCCAGCAGTCTAGGACGGACCCTCCACTTT.

The chain combines TRBV5-6 with TRBJ1-1, with D unclear. The V gene's germline CDR1 is SGHDT and CDR2 YYEEEE. Deletions cut 1 base from V and 7 bases from J, with 11 bases between. The CDR3 totals 13 residues. The CDR3 region is CASSLPPDGEAFF. The DNA of the CDR3 is TGTGCCAGCAGCTTGCCCCCGGACGGTGAAGCTTTCTTT.

The rearrangement links TRBV5-1 to TRBJ2-2, with D perhaps matching TRBD1 or TRBD2 (6 bases each). Germline CDR1 reads SGHRS; CDR2 reads YFSETQ. The CDR3 contains 14 residues. V shed 9 bases and J shed 4 bases, with 16 bases lying between them. CDR3: CATNPGAGTGELFF. CDR3 bases: TGCGCCACCAACCCGGGGGCCGGCACCGGGGAGCTGTTTTTT. The entire variable domain, with the rest obtained from reference TRBV5-1 and TRBJ2-2, is as follows: KAGVTQTPRYLIKTRGQQVTLSCSPISGHRSVSWYQQTPGQGLQFLFEYFSETQRNKGNFPGRFSGRQFSNSRSEMNVSTLELGDSALYLCATNPGAGTGELFFGEGSRLTVL.

V is TRBV7-8 and J is TRBJ2-1; TRBD1 aligns across 8 bases. The CDR3 has 16 amino acids. Germline CDR1 reads SGHVS; CDR2 reads FQNEAQ. Trimming took 5 bases from V and 3 from J; bases not matched to a gene: 9. DNA for the CDR3: TGTGCCAGCAGCCCTACCACTACAGGGGGCTACAATGAGCAGTTCTTC. Protein product: CASSPTTTGGYNEQFF.